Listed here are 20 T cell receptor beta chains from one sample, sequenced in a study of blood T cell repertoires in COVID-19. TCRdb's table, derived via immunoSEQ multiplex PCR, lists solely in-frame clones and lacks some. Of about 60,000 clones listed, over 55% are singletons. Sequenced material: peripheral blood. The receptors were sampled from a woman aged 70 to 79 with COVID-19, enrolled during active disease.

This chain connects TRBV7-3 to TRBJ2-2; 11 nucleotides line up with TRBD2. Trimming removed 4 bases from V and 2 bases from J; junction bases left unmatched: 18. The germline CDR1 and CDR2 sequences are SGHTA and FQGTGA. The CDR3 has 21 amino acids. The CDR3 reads CASSSSPLPLLAGDNTGELFF. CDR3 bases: TGTGCCAGCAGCTCATCCCCTCTGCCCCTACTAGCGGGGGATAACACCGGGGAGCTGTTTTTT.

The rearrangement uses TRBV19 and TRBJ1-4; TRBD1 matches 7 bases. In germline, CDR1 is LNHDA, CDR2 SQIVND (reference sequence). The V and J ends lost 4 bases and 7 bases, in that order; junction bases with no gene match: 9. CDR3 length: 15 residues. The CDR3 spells CASSTHRGRGEKLFF. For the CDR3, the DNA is TGTGCCAGTAGTACCCACAGGGGAAGAGGTGAAAAACTGTTTTTT.

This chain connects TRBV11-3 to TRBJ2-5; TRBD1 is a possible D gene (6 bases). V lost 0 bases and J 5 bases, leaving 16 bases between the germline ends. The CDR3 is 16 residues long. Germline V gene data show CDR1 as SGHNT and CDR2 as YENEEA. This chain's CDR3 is CASSLDRARGGETQYF. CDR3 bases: TGTGCCAGCAGCTTAGATCGGGCCAGGGGCGGCGAGACCCAGTACTTC.

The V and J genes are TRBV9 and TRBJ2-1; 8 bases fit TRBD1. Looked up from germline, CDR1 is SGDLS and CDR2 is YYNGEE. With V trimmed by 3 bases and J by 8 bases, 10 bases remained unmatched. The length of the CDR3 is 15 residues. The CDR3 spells CASSAIRAGGDEQFF. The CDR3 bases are TGTGCCAGCAGCGCCATCAGGGCAGGGGGCGATGAGCAGTTCTTC.

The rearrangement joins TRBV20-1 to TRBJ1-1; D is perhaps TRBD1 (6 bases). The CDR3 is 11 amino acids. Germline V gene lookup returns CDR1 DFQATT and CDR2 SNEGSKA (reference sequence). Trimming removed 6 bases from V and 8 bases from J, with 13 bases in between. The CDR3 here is CSAELDREAFF. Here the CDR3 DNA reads TGCAGTGCGGAACTCGACAGGGAAGCTTTCTTT.

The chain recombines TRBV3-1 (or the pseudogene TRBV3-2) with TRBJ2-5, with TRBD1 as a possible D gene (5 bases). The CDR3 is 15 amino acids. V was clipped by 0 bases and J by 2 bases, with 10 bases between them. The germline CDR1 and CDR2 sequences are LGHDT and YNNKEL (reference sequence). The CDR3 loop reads CASSQDSRGQETQYF. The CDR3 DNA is TGTGCCAGCAGCCAAGATAGTAGGGGTCAAGAGACCCAGTACTTC.

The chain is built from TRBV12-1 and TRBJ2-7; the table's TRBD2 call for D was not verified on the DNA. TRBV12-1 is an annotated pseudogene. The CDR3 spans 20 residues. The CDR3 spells CASSFNGRRAGTSKTYEQYV. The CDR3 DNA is TGTGCCAGCAGCTTTAACGGGAGGCGCGCCGGGACTAGCAAGACCTACGAGCAGTACGTC.

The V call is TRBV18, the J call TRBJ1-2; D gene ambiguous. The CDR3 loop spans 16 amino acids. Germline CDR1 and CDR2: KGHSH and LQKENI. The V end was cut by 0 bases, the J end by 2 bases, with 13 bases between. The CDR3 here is CASSPPVGEYNYGYTF. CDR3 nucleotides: TGTGCCAGCTCACCACCGGTCGGAGAATACAACTATGGCTACACCTTC. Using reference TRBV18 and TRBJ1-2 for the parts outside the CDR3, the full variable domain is NAGVMQNPRHLVRRRGQEARLRCSPMKGHSHVYWYRQLPEEGLKFMVYLQKENIIDESGMPKERFSAEFPKEGPSILRIQQVVRGDSAAYFCASSPPVGEYNYGYTFGSGTRLTVV.

Here the CDR3 DNA reads TGTGCCAGCTCACCGACAGGGGTTCACACTGAAGCTTTCTTT. Its protein is CASSPTGVHTEAFF. This chain links TRBV18 with TRBJ1-1; TRBD1 agrees at 8 bases. V lost 3 bases, J lost 3 bases, and 3 bases stayed unmatched. This CDR3 region has 14 residues. The germline CDR1 and CDR2 sequences are KGHSH and LQKENI.

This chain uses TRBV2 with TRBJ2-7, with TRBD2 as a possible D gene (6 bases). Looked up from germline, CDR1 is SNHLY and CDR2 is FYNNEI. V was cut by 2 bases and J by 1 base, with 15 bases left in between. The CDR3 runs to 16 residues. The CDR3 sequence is CASSETDRGISYEQYV. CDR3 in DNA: TGTGCCAGCAGTGAAACCGACCGCGGGATATCCTACGAGCAGTACGTC.

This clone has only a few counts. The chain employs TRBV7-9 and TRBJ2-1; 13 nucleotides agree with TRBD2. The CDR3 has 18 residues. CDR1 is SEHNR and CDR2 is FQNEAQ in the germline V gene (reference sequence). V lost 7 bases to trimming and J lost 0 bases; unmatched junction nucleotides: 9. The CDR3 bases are TGTGCCAGCACCGGCGGACTAGCGGGAGCGAGCTCCTACAATGAGCAGTTCTTC. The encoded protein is CASTGGLAGASSYNEQFF.

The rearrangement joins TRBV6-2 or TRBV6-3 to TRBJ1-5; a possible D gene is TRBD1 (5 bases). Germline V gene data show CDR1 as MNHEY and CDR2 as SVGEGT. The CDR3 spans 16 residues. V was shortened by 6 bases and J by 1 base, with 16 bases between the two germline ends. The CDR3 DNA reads TGTGCCAGCAGACCTCGGACACCGCTGAGCAATCAGCCCCAGCATTTT. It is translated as CASRPRTPLSNQPQHF.

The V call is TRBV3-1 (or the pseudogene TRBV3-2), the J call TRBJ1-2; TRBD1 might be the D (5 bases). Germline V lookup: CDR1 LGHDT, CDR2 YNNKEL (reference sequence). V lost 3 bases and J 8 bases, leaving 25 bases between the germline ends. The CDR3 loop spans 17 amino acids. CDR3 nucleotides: TGTGCCAGCAGCCACGGCGGCGGAATCATTGCGGGGGAGGGCTACACCTTC. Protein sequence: CASSHGGGIIAGEGYTF.

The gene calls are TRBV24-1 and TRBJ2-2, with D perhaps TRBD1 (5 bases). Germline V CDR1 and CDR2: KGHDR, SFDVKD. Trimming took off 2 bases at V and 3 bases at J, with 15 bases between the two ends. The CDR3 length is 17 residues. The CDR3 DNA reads TGTGCCACCAGTGATTCTGTGCGGCAGGGTTACACCGGGGAGCTGTTTTTT. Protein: CATSDSVRQGYTGELFF.

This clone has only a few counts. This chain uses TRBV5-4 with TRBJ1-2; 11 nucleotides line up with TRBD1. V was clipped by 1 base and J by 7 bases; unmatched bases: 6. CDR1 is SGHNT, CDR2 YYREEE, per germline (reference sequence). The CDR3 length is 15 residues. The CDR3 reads CASSLFGTGGRGYTF. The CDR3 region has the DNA TGTGCCAGCAGCTTGTTCGGGACAGGGGGACGTGGCTACACCTTC.

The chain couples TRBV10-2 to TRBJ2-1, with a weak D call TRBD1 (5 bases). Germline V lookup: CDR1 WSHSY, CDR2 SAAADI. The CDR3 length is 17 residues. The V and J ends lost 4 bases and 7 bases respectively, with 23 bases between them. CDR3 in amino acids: CASSGPDITSVPNEQFF. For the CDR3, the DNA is TGCGCCAGCAGTGGCCCGGACATAACATCAGTTCCGAATGAGCAGTTCTTC.

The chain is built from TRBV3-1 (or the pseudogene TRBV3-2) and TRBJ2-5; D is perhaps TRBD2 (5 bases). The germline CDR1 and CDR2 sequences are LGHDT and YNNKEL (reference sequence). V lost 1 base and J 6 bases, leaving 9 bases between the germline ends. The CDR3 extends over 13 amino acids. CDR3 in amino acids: CASSQATGKTQYF. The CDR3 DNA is TGTGCCAGCAGCCAAGCAACGGGAAAGACCCAGTACTTC.

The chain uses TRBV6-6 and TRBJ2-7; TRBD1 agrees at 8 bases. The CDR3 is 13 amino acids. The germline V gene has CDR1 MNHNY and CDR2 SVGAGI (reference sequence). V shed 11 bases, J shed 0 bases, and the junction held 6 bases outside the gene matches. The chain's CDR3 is CAGRTGFSYEQYF. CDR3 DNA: TGTGCCGGCCGGACAGGGTTCTCCTACGAGCAGTACTTC.

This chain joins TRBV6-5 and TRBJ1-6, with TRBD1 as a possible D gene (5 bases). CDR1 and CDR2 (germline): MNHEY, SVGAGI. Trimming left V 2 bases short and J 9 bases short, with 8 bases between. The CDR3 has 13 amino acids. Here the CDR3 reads CASSYDSFSPLHF. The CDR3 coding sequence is TGTGCCAGCAGTTACGACAGTTTTTCACCCCTCCACTTT.

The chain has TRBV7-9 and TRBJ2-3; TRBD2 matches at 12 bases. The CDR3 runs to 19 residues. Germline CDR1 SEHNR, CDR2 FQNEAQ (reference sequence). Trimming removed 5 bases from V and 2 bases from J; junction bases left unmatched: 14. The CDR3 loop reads CASSMTSGSSGTLTDTQYF. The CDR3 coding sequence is TGTGCCAGCAGCATGACTAGCGGGAGCAGTGGTACCCTCACAGATACGCAGTATTTT.